This T cell receptor (beta chain) was sequenced during a study of cytomegalovirus exposure and HLA in healthy donors (dated by TCRdb to about 2017). A note on the overall study: According to an earlier analysis of around 600 of the donors, some 180 million T cells yielded roughly 110 million unique TCR beta sequences and 276 Gb of sequence data. Every repertoire in the discovery cohort had been generated on one and the same sequencing platform. The genetic ancestry cluster associated with self-reported Caucasian donors included roughly four fifths of the roughly 380 genotyped donors. Among roughly 400 genotyped donors of the cohort, an average of approximately 240,000 unique TCR beta nucleotide sequences were sequenced per donor, roughly 18% of them non-productive. Rather than drawing on any new phenotypic data, the later analysis identified candidate immune exposures from TCR beta sequences and the way those sequences occurred across donors. Class I and class II HLA loci were covered by the typing at four-digit resolution. The number of typed donors differed by locus: about 620-640 for A, B, C, DRB1 and DQB1; approximately 530 for DQA1; 606 for DPA1; and around 470 for DPB1. The study was designed to test whether signatures of past pathogen exposure could be identified by cataloging public T cell receptors. High-throughput TCR immunosequencing, statistical association of individual TCRs with disease status, and machine learning were combined to predict cytomegalovirus infection status. Alongside the repertoire data, information on donor age, sex, ethnicity and CMV serostatus was compiled. In a later genetic analysis, genome-wide SNP genotypes for about 55% of the 666 donors were used, and that subset was treated as a discovery cohort. The study used immunosequencing to profile the T cell repertoires of several hundred subjects and linked those repertoires to cytomegalovirus serostatus. A few DR-DQ haplotypes were handled as single units for association and clustering because linkage in the cohort was strong. A separate validation cohort of approximately 130 different subjects was used in addition to the 666-subject first cohort. An early release covering approximately 600 HLA-typed donors comprised roughly 300 gigabases of sequencing data and roughly 85 million unique TCR sequences. A later analysis re-analyzed previously published TCR beta repertoires from 550 to 700 donors and added high-resolution HLA genotyping to study TCR occurrence patterns. An earlier analysis of fewer than 700 of the donors applied high-throughput TCR beta sequencing to assess whether each TCR beta V gene segment acted as functional or pseudogenic.

Overall study outcomes, separate from this receptor: In vitro tests confirmed that a few of the cytomegalovirus-associated TCR beta chains recognize cytomegalovirus antigens. In this cohort, only TCR beta chains were sequenced, and detectable features were limited by the absence of alpha or paired-chain data. Sequencing depth was assumed to be roughly uniform across donors in the presence/absence analyses, though that assumption may not hold. CMV serostatus was the only immune exposure information available for the cohort. A later genetic analysis reported fewer N-insertions in productive TCRs among donors in an Asian-associated ancestry cluster than the approximately 700-donor mean. V-gene and J-gene trimming of TCR beta chains was associated with a missense DCLRE1C variant in a later genetic analysis, and the association was replicated in an independent cohort. A further reported finding was that TCR beta sequences accurately predicted the HLA-A and HLA-B alleles for most subjects in the first cohort. In a later analysis, TCR association rates were found to vary across HLA loci, with the most associated TCRs seen for DRB1 alleles and the fewest for HLA-C alleles. Broadly in line with IMGT annotations, most TCR beta V segments showed up in productive rearrangements about 87% or about 30% of the time in an earlier analysis of approximately 640 of the donors. A later analysis found that HLA-associated TCR beta chains were more clonally expanded and had lower generation probabilities than equally common non-associated chains. When HLA alleles, especially DR and DQ, strongly co-occurred, TCR associations were difficult to assign to individual alleles. Most TCR sequences were seen in very few donors, while some public TCRs were found in many individuals. The sequencing pipeline was judged likely to have produced a cluster of highly shared sequence variants as a technical artifact. In both the original and validation cohorts, the classifier was reported to diagnose cytomegalovirus status with high specificity and sensitivity. It was suggested by the authors that the approach could potentially be generalized to other disease states and immunological phenotypes. Because counts were too low, roughly 18 rarely observed V segments, including chromosome 9 orphons, were left out of the earlier analysis of some 600 of the donors. According to a later analysis, most CMV-associated TCR beta chains appeared to be HLA-restricted, and the HLA associations seemed to be driven largely by CMV exposure. Because the 87-base-pair reads could not distinguish some IMGT-functional V segments, including TRBV6-2 and TRBV6-3, those segments were excluded. In a later analysis, 16,951 TCR beta sequences were associated with specific HLA alleles at a false discovery rate of 0.05. The study gave a list of over 150 TCR beta chains associated with cytomegalovirus. A later analysis reported that several top co-occurrence clusters appeared linked to parvovirus B19, influenza, CMV and Epstein-Barr virus. Because some donors lacked HLA typing at each locus, the association tests relied only on the typed subset. Linkage disequilibrium might explain the correlated functional status among segregating V segments, but an unknown experimental factor could not be ruled out.

The cohort was made up of roughly 670 healthy bone marrow donors. All cohort members were sampled while nominally healthy, although unrecorded immune exposures were likely present. The donor tested CMV seropositive and was one of the 289 seropositive cohort members. A peripheral blood sample was collected from each donor, and TCR beta sequencing was performed on peripheral blood mononuclear cells. The Qiagen DNeasy Blood Extraction Kit was used to extract genomic DNA from the blood cell samples. A note on this clone: What this receptor recognizes is not known. Per-base qualities were not stored, and no clone one base away is much larger.

V gives up 5 bases and J gives up 6 bases, and the segment between their germline ends measures 14 bases. The germline V gene specifies SGHRS as CDR1 and YFSETQ as CDR2. Counted from cysteine to phenylalanine, this CDR3 has 13 amino acids. Here the CDR3 DNA is all that survives: 39 bases in frame from base 1. Library construction relied on the immunoSEQ multiplex PCR assay. For the multiplex PCR, a mixture combining 60 forward primers for TCR Vbeta segments and 13 reverse primers for TCR Jbeta segments was used. The CDR3 region of rearranged TCR beta genes was amplified from genomic DNA by a multiplex PCR assay. On the Illumina HiSeq System, the amplified TCR beta libraries were sequenced as 87-base-pair reads. As for how the authors treated the data: In a later analysis, tens of millions of unique TCR beta chains were counted across the roughly 700 repertoires, and approximately 11 million of these chains were shared by at least two donors. To remove PCR and sequencing errors, raw reads were error-corrected and collapsed into unique sequences using a nearest-neighbor algorithm that merged closely related sequences. To assign V, D and J gene segments, CDR3 sequences were aligned to IMGT reference sequences. For a sequence to be retained, at least a six-nucleotide match to both a V gene segment and a J gene segment was required. Rearrangements were classified as productive when the CDR3 lacked stop codons and remained in frame with V and J, and all other rearrangements were classified as non-productive. CDR3 was defined according to IMGT convention as the region running from the second conserved V-encoded cysteine to the conserved J-encoded phenylalanine. In an earlier analysis of more than 550 of the donors, sequences lacking an unambiguous match to a single V gene segment were excluded. In an earlier analysis of 587 of the donors, V segments were called functional above 56.7% productive rearrangements and were called segregating when the between-donor standard deviation exceeded 5%. A statistical classification framework was developed to diagnose cytomegalovirus status using the catalog of TCR beta chain sequences. In a later analysis, V and J genes were assigned by comparing TCR nucleotide sequences against IMGT/GENE-DB human TR gene sequences. In a later analysis, CDR3 sequences and most-parsimonious VDJ recombination scenarios were assigned using the TCRdist pipeline. In a later analysis, each TCR beta chain was defined by its CDR3 amino acid sequence together with its V-gene family, and reads lacking a unique V-gene family were excluded. A later analysis removed nearly 600 highly shared, low-generation-probability nucleotide sequences to deal with suspected cross-contamination and a sequencing artifact. A later analysis calculated a clonal expansion index for each public chain from normalized within-repertoire ranks of inferred template counts. In a later analysis, generation probabilities were computed using a VDJ recombination model fitted to out-of-frame rearrangements, and the results were checked against IGoR. A later analysis scored TCR-TCR, TCR-HLA and TCR-CMV co-occurrence with hypergeometric tests, applying a repertoire-size bias correction to TCR pairs. False discovery rates were estimated in a later analysis by permuting HLA or CMV assignments 20 times. In a later analysis, co-occurring TCRs were grouped with DBSCAN, and TCRdist sequence similarity was added when clustering was performed within HLA-allele-positive subsets. Repertoires with fewer than 30,000 or more than 120,000 public chains were left out of co-occurrence clustering, as were about 5 repertoires with anomalous nucleotide sharing. TCRdb retrieved this table from immuneACCESS and kept in-frame rearrangements only. Not all clones are present; in checked studies, unresolved V genes account for under half, and no reason is known for the remainder. That table furnishes V, J and clone size, whereas the DNA furnished D and trimming. The sample profile shows roughly 99,000 clones; over 65% of them were found once. The ten largest make up 14% of the sample.

The chain is assembled from TRBV5-1 and TRBJ1-2; 6 matching bases give a weak D call of TRBD1. The specimen was PBMCs. The clonotype comes from a woman aged 40 to 49 in good health and CMV-seropositive. The CDR3 reads CASSSQGSDGYTF. The base sequence is TGCGCCAGCAGTTCCCAGGGGAGCGATGGCTACACCTTC.